Listed here is a single T cell receptor (beta chain). What antigen it recognizes has not been identified. There are no base qualities to consult, and no much larger clone falls within one base. The sample belongs to a study of vaccination and CD4 T cells after COVID-19 (dated 2022 in TCRdb). Looking at the study overall: SARS-CoV-2 positivity had been established in the convalescent patients by nasal swab PCR, and mild disease was recorded in nine or ten of these patients and severe disease in one. Six males and four females were included in the convalescent cohort, with two Hispanic individuals, seven Caucasians, two Asians and one multiracial person represented. Each participant got two doses of either the Pfizer-BioNTech BNT162b2 vaccine (n=8) or the Moderna mRNA-1273 vaccine (n=2). Post-COVID blood samples from convalescent patients were collected a median of around 100 days after diagnosis, with a range of 35 to 161 days. Post-vaccine blood samples were obtained a median of about 77 days after the second vaccine dose, with a range of about 12 to 241 days. For stimulating the cultures, overlapping spike peptide pools were used, derived from SARS-CoV-2 as well as from the common cold coronaviruses HCoV-NL63, HCoV-OC43 and HCoV-229E. As controls, cultures received a CEFX viral epitope pool (the positive control), an HIV-1 Nef peptide pool (the negative control), or no peptide at all. In roughly 10 COVID-19 convalescent patients and several infection-naive healthy vaccine recipients, the spike-specific CD4+ TCR repertoire before mRNA vaccination was compared with the repertoire after mRNA vaccination.

Receptors were amplified or captured by PCR. DNA from cultured CD4+ T cells was subjected to TCR sequencing with the Oncomine TCR Beta short-read assay at the Johns Hopkins FTIC core. The QIAamp micro DNA kit was used to extract genomic DNA from the cultured CD4+ T cells. Oncomine TCR Beta libraries from cultured CD4+ T cells were pooled with unique dual indexes and sequenced on an Illumina iSeq 100. In the original analysis: Non-productive sequences were removed, and CDR3s not starting with C, not ending with F or W, or shorter than 7 amino acids were discarded. Antigen-specific clonotypes were identified with the MANAFEST web application by comparing peptide-stimulated wells with reference and other culture wells. Positive clones required FDR below 0.05, an odds ratio above 5, and productive frequency above 0.1% in at least two of three replicate wells. Cross-reactive clonotypes were defined as significantly expanded in both SARS-CoV-2 spike wells and at least one common cold coronavirus spike condition. Levenshtein distances (stringdist) and unrooted phylogenetic trees (ape) in R version 3.6.1 were used to assess CDR3 homology. The public reads were run again by TCRdb, first through fastp at Q25 and then through MiXCR, and only productive beta chains were kept. Rows merge per CDR3 protein into single entries with the most common DNA and genes. V and J calls and clone size were set by TCRdb, not the authors. The sample yields 8,800 or so distinct CDR3 sequences; about 32% were counted once. The biggest ten clones account for about 31% of the sample.

General findings and caveats noted by the study authors: An increase in the median number of SARS-CoV-2-reactive clonotypes from approximately 20 after infection to 38 after vaccination was observed, but the change was not found to be significant. Of the vaccine-specific clones found in convalescent patients, nearly all (304 of 307) were mono-reactive for SARS-CoV-2 spike instead of being cross-reactive with common cold coronaviruses. The number of convalescent patients in the study was relatively small, and the study did not examine early timepoints following natural infection. In convalescent patients, a median roughly 85% of post-vaccine SARS-CoV-2-reactive clones were detected only after vaccination, suggesting vaccine-specific priming.

According to the study, the label for this sample's treatment or condition signals: roughly nine-day PBMC culture with coronavirus spike peptide pools or control peptides (ViraFEST assay). The study used the ViraFEST assay, which expanded antigen-specific T cells with peptide pools and then identified expanded clonotypes by TCR sequencing. The convalescent patients' positive SARS-CoV-2 PCR tests were from March to December 2020, which was before the Alpha, Beta and Delta variants emerged in the United States. PBMCs were cultured at approximately 2.1 million per well in IMDM supplemented with approximately 4.7% human AB serum and approximately 10 IU/ml IL-2, with 10 ug/ml peptide pools added. Half of the culture medium was replaced with fresh IL-2-containing medium on days 3 and 7. Once the cells had been in culture for over 9 days, the EasySep CD4+ T cell isolation kit was used to isolate CD4+ T cells by negative selection. Ficoll-Paque Plus gradient centrifugation was used to isolate PBMCs from whole blood, and the isolated PBMCs were then either used fresh or cryopreserved at -140C. Each culture condition was generally run in triplicate wells.

From the cysteine up to the phenylalanine, the CDR3 has a length of 15 residues. CDR3 DNA only is kept here, 45 bases in frame from base 1. The rearrangement joined TRBV21-1 to TRBJ1-1; whether TRBD1, the table's D call, matches the DNA was not checked. TRBV21-1 has pseudogene status. This TCR was sampled from a human donor with COVID-19. Sequencing was carried out using cultured CD4+ T cells from blood. CDR3 sequence: CASRRQALCRAEAFF. The nucleotides are TGTGCCAGCAGGAGACAGGCCCTTTGTCGCGCTGAAGCTTTCTTT.